The rows below give T cell receptor beta chains drawn from one sample of a study of T cell responses to AZD1222 COVID-19 vaccine. Clones were read by immunoSEQ multiplex PCR, and TCRdb kept only the in-frame ones, dropping some. The table lists approximately 210,000 clones, roughly 94% of them singletons. Here the sequenced sample was peripheral blood, taken 28 days after the second dose of the MenACWY control vaccine. These receptors all come from an adult who received the MenACWY meningococcal vaccine as a control. CDR3s include the opening cysteine and the closing phenylalanine or tryptophan. D genes are given only for firm matches. Some rows have no size entry. The others give once, few or many, or a class for an expanded clone.

.	TRBV28	TRBJ1-2	TRBD1	TGTGCCAGCAGCCGAGGGCCGGGACAGGGATATTATGGCTACACCTTC	CASSRGPGQGYYGYTF
.	TRBV30	TRBJ1-5	TRBD1	TGTGCCTGGAGCCATCAGGGGGATCAGCCCCAGCATTTT	CAWSHQGDQPQHF
once	TRBV11-2	TRBJ2-7	.	TGTGCCAGCAGCTTTGGCCTAGGGGCCTACGAGCAGTACTTC	CASSFGLGAYEQYF
.	TRBV30	TRBJ2-7	.	TGTGCCTGGAATGCGGACAGTTCCTACGAGCAGTACTTC	CAWNADSSYEQYF
.	TRBV15	TRBJ2-5	.	TGTGCCACCAGCAGAGAGCGACAAAAGGGGGAGACCCAGTACTTC	CATSRERQKGETQYF
.	TRBV5-1	TRBJ1-2	.	TGCGCCAGCAGACTACAGGGACTTTCTAACTATGGCTACACCTTC	CASRLQGLSNYGYTF
.	TRBV7-9	TRBJ2-5	.	TGTGCCAGCAGCCACCTTGGGGCTACGCACGAAGACTTC	CASSHLGATHEDF
.	TRBV7-8	TRBJ1-2	.	TGTGCCAGCAGCTTGGGGGGCCTTAACTATGGCTACACCTTC	CASSLGGLNYGYTF
.	TRBV9	TRBJ2-2	TRBD2	TGTGCCAGCAGCGTAAGCGGGGGGGAAACCGGGGAGCTGTTTTTT	CASSVSGGETGELFF
.	TRBV27	TRBJ2-7	.	TGTGCCAGCAGTTTAGCGGCAGGGGCCGTAACCTACGAGCAGTACTTC	CASSLAAGAVTYEQYF
.	TRBV10-1	TRBJ1-1	.	TGCGCCAGCACCCCGGGGTCCTCAGGTCCTGGGGAAGCTTTCTTT	CASTPGSSGPGEAFF
.	TRBV7-2	TRBJ2-7	.	TGTGCCAGCAGCTTAGGGCTCCTAGGCTTCGACGAGCAGTACTTC	CASSLGLLGFDEQYF
.	TRBV28	TRBJ2-7	.	TGTGCCAGCAGGGAGGGGGGGAGCTCCTACGAGCAGTACTTC	CASREGGSSYEQYF
.	TRBV3-1/TRBV3-2	TRBJ2-1	TRBD2	TGTGCCAGCAGCCAAGTACTAGCGGGGTACAATGAGCAGTTCTTC	CASSQVLAGYNEQFF
.	TRBV28	TRBJ2-7	TRBD1	TGTGCCAGCAACACCCCGGGACAGTCCATCGAGCAGTACTTC	CASNTPGQSIEQYF
once	TRBV28	TRBJ1-5	.	TGTGCCAGCAGTCAGGGGCAATCAATAGCCCAGCATTTT	CASSQGQSIAQHF
.	TRBV9	TRBJ1-5	.	TGTGCCAGCAGCGTATGGGGGCAGGGTCAGCCCCAGCATTTT	CASSVWGQGQPQHF
.	TRBV28	TRBJ1-2	.	TGTGCCAGCAGTCGGACGGATTATGGCTACACCTTC	CASSRTDYGYTF
.	TRBV28	TRBJ2-7	.	TGTGCCAGCAGTTTGGCGCCCGGGACAACGAGCTCCTACGAGCAGTACTTC	CASSLAPGTTSSYEQYF
.	TRBV28	TRBJ1-5	.	TGTGCCAGCAGTTTTTTCGAGGGCGTGAGCAATCAGCCCCAGCATTTT	CASSFFEGVSNQPQHF
.	TRBV30	TRBJ1-5	.	TGTGCCTGGAGTGTACTAGGGCGGCAGCCCCAGCATTTT	CAWSVLGRQPQHF
.	TRBV11-2	TRBJ1-3	.	TGTGCCAGCAGCTTCTCAGCACAGAACACCATATATTTT	CASSFSAQNTIYF
.	TRBV15	TRBJ2-1	TRBD1	TGTGCCACCAGCACCCTGATGGGCGGGACAGGGGACAATGAGCAGTTCTTC	CATSTLMGGTGDNEQFF
.	TRBV19	TRBJ1-2	.	TGTGCCAGTAGTATAGGCATCGACAGGAACTATGGCTACACCTTC	CASSIGIDRNYGYTF
.	TRBV4-2	TRBJ2-2	TRBD2	TGTGCCAGCAGCCCTACCCGTCCGCTAGCGGCTCTTGGGGAGCTGTTTTTT	CASSPTRPLAALGELFF
.	TRBV5-1	TRBJ1-2	TRBD1	TGCGCCAGCAGCTTGGAGGGACAGGAGAACTATGGCTACACCTTC	CASSLEGQENYGYTF
.	TRBV4-2	TRBJ2-2	.	TGTGCCAGCAGCCAAGTGGGTTCCGGGGGGGAGCTGTTTTTT	CASSQVGSGGELFF
.	TRBV5-1	TRBJ1-5	.	TGCGCCAGCAGCGGGTCCTGGAGCTTTAGCAATCAGCCCCAGCATTTT	CASSGSWSFSNQPQHF
.	TRBV12-2	TRBJ2-5	.	TGTGCAAGTCCCCCCGTGGACCGGGGGCTAGCGGGAGTTGTGTGCCAAGAGACCCAGTACTTC	CASPPVDRGLAGVVCQETQYF
.	TRBV6-1	TRBJ2-1	TRBD2	TGTGCCAGCAGTGACGGACTAGCGGGTGAGCAGTTCTTC	CASSDGLAGEQFF
.	TRBV7-9	TRBJ1-1	.	TGTGCCAGCAGCTTAGGATGGACGATGAACACTGAAGCTTTCTTT	CASSLGWTMNTEAFF
.	TRBV28	TRBJ1-5	.	TGTGCCAGCAGTTTAATCGGGCAAAATCAGCCCCAGCATTTT	CASSLIGQNQPQHF
.	TRBV14	TRBJ2-2	.	TGTGCCAGCAGCCCTCAGAACACCGGGGAGCTGTTTTTT	CASSPQNTGELFF